These 15 T cell receptor beta chains were all obtained from the same sample, sequenced in a study of OX40 agonist ivuxolimab in advanced cancers. TCRdb's copy holds only in-frame clones and misses some; the assay was immunoSEQ multiplex PCR. The profile shows 20,000 to 30,000 clones, about four fifths of them singletons. The sequencing here drew on CD4+ or CD8+ T cells sorted from blood, taken in a trial of the OX40 agonist ivuxolimab. The receptors were gathered from an adult with an advanced solid tumor such as melanoma, head and neck, liver or kidney cancer.

The rearrangement uses TRBV4-1 and TRBJ2-1; tentatively, D is TRBD2 (6 bases). CDR1 and CDR2 from the germline V gene are MGHRA and YSYEKL. Trimming pared 1 base from V and 4 bases from J, leaving 17 bases between. This CDR3 has 17 residues. The CDR3 nucleotides are TGCGCCAGCAGCCAAGGCCCGCCGGGACTCATATACAATGAGCAGTTCTTC. Amino acids: CASSQGPPGLIYNEQFF.

V usage is TRBV12-5 and J usage is TRBJ1-1; tentatively, D is TRBD1 (5 bases). The CDR3 is 18 amino acids. Trimming removed 5 bases from V and 1 base from J, with 23 bases in between. The germline CDR1 and CDR2 sequences are LGHNT and FRNRAP. Here the CDR3 DNA reads TGTGCTAGTGGTACCGACTCAGAAAAAGGGGCCACGAACACTGAAGCTTTCTTT. Its protein product is CASGTDSEKGATNTEAFF.

This rearrangement joins TRBV6-5 to TRBJ1-5; TRBD1 matches 7 bases. Germline lookup yields CDR1 MNHEY and CDR2 SVGAGI. With 6 bases clipped from V and 1 base from J, the junction kept 6 bases outside the gene matches. This CDR3 has 15 amino acids. The CDR3, as DNA: TGTGCCAGCAGCGACAGGGAAGGAAGCAATCAGCCCCAGCATTTT. It codes for CASSDREGSNQPQHF.

The gene calls are TRBV7-9 and TRBJ1-2; 12 nucleotides align to TRBD1. The CDR3 totals 18 residues. Germline V gene lookup returns CDR1 SEHNR and CDR2 FQNEAQ (reference sequence). V lost 4 bases and J lost 1; bases outside the gene matches: 10. Written as DNA, the CDR3 is TGTGCCAGCAGCTCGCGACCGGGACAGGGGGCGTTTAACTATGGCTACACCTTC. The encoded protein is CASSSRPGQGAFNYGYTF. Variable domain in full (rest from reference TRBV7-9 and TRBJ1-2): DTGVSQNPRHKITKRGQNVTFRCDPISEHNRLYWYRQTLGQGPEFLTYFQNEAQLEKSRLLSDRFSAERPKGSFSTLEIQRTEQGDSAMYLCASSSRPGQGAFNYGYTFGSGTRLTVV.

This clone was counted a few times. J is TRBJ2-5 and V is TRBV7-9, with unresolved D. The CDR3 contains 12 residues. V gave up 5 bases and J gave up 2 bases, with 6 bases separating them. CDR1 SEHNR and CDR2 FQNEAQ come from the germline V gene (reference sequence). CDR3 sequence reads: CASSDAQETQYF. As DNA, the CDR3 is TGTGCCAGCAGCGACGCGCAAGAGACCCAGTACTTC.

The chain combines TRBV5-8 with TRBJ2-1; TRBD1 agrees at 8 bases. This CDR3 contains 16 residues. The junction had 2 bases not matched to a gene; V was cut back by 0 bases and J by 0 bases. Germline V gene lookup returns CDR1 SGHTS and CDR2 YDEGEE. CDR3 nucleotide sequence: TGTGCCAGCAGCTTGGACAGGGGGAGCTCCTACAATGAGCAGTTCTTC. Translation gives CASSLDRGSSYNEQFF.

This chain joins TRBV4-2 and TRBJ2-2; 12 positions match TRBD2. Germline loops: CDR1 LGHNA, CDR2 YNFKEQ. The CDR3 spans 18 residues. With 1 base clipped from V and 7 bases from J, the junction kept 10 bases outside the gene matches. CDR3 region: CASSQGFWTSGESGELFF. The CDR3 DNA sequence: TGTGCCAGCAGCCAAGGCTTTTGGACTAGCGGGGAAAGCGGGGAGCTGTTTTTT.

The DNA for the CDR3 is TGTGCCAGCAGCTCTATTACGGACCTCGAAGAGACCCAGTACTTC. The encoded protein is CASSSITDLEETQYF. V gene TRBV5-6 combines with J gene TRBJ2-5, with D unclear. This CDR3 comprises 15 residues. Deletions cut 3 bases from V and 3 bases from J, with 15 bases between. Germline-derived CDR1 and CDR2 are SGHDT and YYEEEE.

The chain has TRBV6-5 and TRBJ2-7, with D tentatively TRBD2 (6 bases). Trimming cost V 2 bases and J 6 bases, with 17 bases left between them. The CDR3 is 15 amino acids. Looked up from germline, CDR1 is MNHEY and CDR2 is SVGAGI. The CDR3 DNA reads TGTGCCAGCAGTTACGGCCAGGGAGGCGTGGGCGAGCAGTACTTC. Translating gives CASSYGQGGVGEQYF.

The chain joins TRBV5-6 to TRBJ1-1; TRBD1 is a possible D gene (5 bases). Per germline, CDR1 SGHDT and CDR2 YYEEEE. The CDR3 contains 16 residues. The V end lost 1 base, the J end lost 3 bases, and 16 bases lay between the germline ends. CDR3 sequence (DNA): TGTGCCAGCAGCTTGTCCTGGCGGGGCATTGACACTGAAGCTTTCTTT. This codes for CASSLSWRGIDTEAFF.

The V gene is TRBV7-9, the J gene TRBJ1-2; D is unresolved. CDR1 and CDR2 (germline): SEHNR, FQNEAQ (reference sequence). V was shortened by 5 bases and J by 3 bases, with 16 bases between the two germline ends. There are 15 residues in the CDR3. CDR3 nucleotides: TGTGCCAGCAGCCCCAGCCCCCTACGGGACTATGGCTACACCTTC. Translation gives CASSPSPLRDYGYTF.

The V and J genes are TRBV7-8 and TRBJ1-1; D gene uncertain. Trimming left V 5 bases short and J 11 bases short, with 12 bases between. The germline CDR1 and CDR2 sequences are SGHVS and FQNEAQ. There are 11 residues in the CDR3. The CDR3 DNA reads as TGTGCCAGCAGCCCAGGACCGGGGGCTTTCTTT. This encodes CASSPGPGAFF.

This chain uses TRBV5-5 with TRBJ2-7, with D unresolved. CDR3 length: 16 amino acids. Germline V CDR1 and CDR2: SGHKS, YYEKEE (reference sequence). V was pared by 0 bases and J by 0 bases, with 13 bases between. The CDR3 DNA follows: TGTGCCAGCAGCTTGGCCGGGCCAGTGAGCTCCTACGAGCAGTACTTC. It translates to CASSLAGPVSSYEQYF.

Of note for this clone: A read error may account for a junction end that differs from germline. The same CDR3 also results from other DNA sequences found in this sample. V gene TRBV19 combines with J gene TRBJ1-5; D remains ambiguous. This CDR3 spans 12 amino acids. Germline values: CDR1 LNHDA, CDR2 SQIVND (reference sequence). The DNA of the CDR3 is TGTGCCAGTAGGCGGACCGCTCAGCCTCAGCATTTT. Translated: CASRRTAQPQHF.

The V call is TRBV13, the J call TRBJ2-2, with D maybe TRBD2 (6 bases). V lost 4 bases to trimming and J lost 1 base, with 16 bases between them. The CDR3 loop spans 17 amino acids. Germline assignment: CDR1 PRHDT and CDR2 FYEKMQ (reference sequence). CDR3 DNA: TGTGCCAGCAGCTCCCCCTTGTACGGGAGGAACACCGGGGAGCTGTTTTTT. Protein: CASSSPLYGRNTGELFF.